This T cell receptor (beta chain) was documented in a study of human T cells and chemical hapten exposure. Study at large: In the sensitization step, 2% DPC was placed on approximately 2 cm by approximately 2 cm of upper inner arm skin. General study results and limits: Expanded TCRs showed more large CDR3 clusters than pre-sensitization or healthy control sets. After DPC sensitization, TCRs above 1 in 1000 frequency showed no change.

Time point given: patch test 2, 6 weeks after DPC sensitization. Treatment specified: therapeutic diphenylcyclopropenone sensitization with weekly scalp DPC. Phlebotomy was performed prior to application of every patch test. This clonotype appeared a few times. Its antigen is not identified. CDR3 length: 16 residues. V dropped 3 bases and J dropped 7 bases, with 16 bases sitting between them. CDR1 and CDR2 from the germline V gene are MDHEN and SYDVKM. TCRdb reprocessed the RACE reads via MiXCR and lists one record per CDR3 protein. This table has a few hundred thousand distinct CDR3 sequences, about 6% appearing once.

The sequence derives from a woman between 18 and 29 years old with alopecia areata. Some clones in this sample may be carry-over from other donors' samples. J is TRBJ1-6 and V is TRBV28, with D possibly matching TRBD1 (5 bases). The sample in question was whole blood, obtained in connection with sensitization to the hapten diphenylcyclopropenone (DPC). CDR3 amino acids: CASSFRTGARNSPLHF. The CDR3 DNA reads TGTGCCAGCAGTTTTCGAACAGGCGCGAGGAATTCACCCCTCCACTTT.